This entry is about one T cell receptor (beta chain). What this receptor recognizes is not known. Base qualities are not recorded, but no much larger clone differs from it by a single base. This specimen comes from a study of identical twins (dated by TCRdb to between 2015 and 2016). In terms of the full investigation: To test whether fetal clonotypes persist, the study used deep sequencing on TCR alpha and beta repertoires from monozygotic twins, unrelated adults of various ages, and cord blood. To rule out contamination, the twin experiments were replicated at different times with different library preparation protocols. Results and caveats for the whole study, not just this receptor: Abundant cord blood beta clonotypes had fewer insertions, young adult naive repertoires showed a similar but weaker trend, and memory repertoires showed no such trend. A weaker excess of twin sharing was found in beta out-of-frame sequences because the signal-to-noise ratio was lowered by fewer shared sequences. Recombination models systematically underestimated out-of-frame TCR alpha sharing in monozygotic twins but agreed with sharing between unrelated individuals. Compared with coincidental sharing between unrelated individuals, an excess of low generation-probability sequences was observed among out-of-frame TCR alpha sequences shared between twins. Zero-insertion analyses could be partly confounded by invariant T cells such as MAIT and iNKT, although diverse VJ usage argued against such confounding for most clonotypes. Because the same donors could not be followed over many years, the conclusions relied on cross-sectional statistical analysis.

The library relied on 5' RACE. TCRdb records Illumina HiSeq 2000 as the sequencer. A universal primer binding site was introduced by template switching, and a unique molecular identifier was present in the final cDNA, enabling accurate counting of TCR cDNA molecules. First-strand cDNA for TCR alpha and beta chains was synthesized from specific primers in the conserved constant-segment region. Each cDNA library was double barcoded, with a SMART-Mk sample barcode plus Illumina barcodes, to control for contamination. TruSeq adapter sequences, together with Illumina sample barcodes, were added in two successive PCR steps. Sequencing of the TCR alpha and beta cDNA libraries was done on the Illumina HiSeq platform using custom primers. As for the authors' bioinformatics: MiGEC was used to process raw reads and extract unique molecular identifiers, and MiXCR was used to find CDR3 positions. Recombination models were inferred per individual with the repgenHMM and IGoR tools using an EM algorithm. The tcR package in R was used for shared clonotype analysis, with sharing normalized by the product of cloneset sizes. To study raw recombination without the effects of thymic and clonal selection, out-of-frame nonproductive sequences were analyzed. TCRdb took the public reads, trimmed them with fastp at Q25, ran MiXCR for clone calling and kept in-frame beta chains. Here each entry gathers all rows of one CDR3 protein and keeps the most common genes and DNA. Clone size and V and J calls follow TCRdb, not the original study. The sample table holds a few hundred thousand distinct CDR3 sequences, of which about 10% were seen once. The leading ten clones occupy roughly 8.9% of the sample.

All donors were healthy Caucasians. Three unrelated non-twin adults were also sequenced: a male aged 18 to 30, a male aged 50 to 59 and a female aged 50 to 59. Miltenyi CD45RO+ enrichment and human naive T-cell isolation kits were used to isolate memory (CD45RO+) and naive T cells from PBMC. The TCR originated in a woman aged 50 to 60 in good health. The sample taken for sequencing was naive T cells sorted from blood. The cell subset or site label, as the study defines it: cells isolated with a human naive T-cell isolation kit.

The CDR3: CASSLNRRDPTTDTQYF. The sequence in DNA is TGCGCCAGCAGCTTGAACCGCAGGGACCCAACCACAGATACGCAGTATTTT. The V gene is TRBV5-1 and the J gene is TRBJ2-3; the D element might be TRBD1 or TRBD2, as each aligns at 5 bases. The CDR3 goes from the cysteine to the phenylalanine over 17 residues. CDR3 DNA is the only sequence kept; it has 51 bases, read in frame from the first base. Sequences SGHRS (CDR1) and YFSETQ (CDR2) are obtained from the germline V gene. V lost 1 base and J lost 2 bases; the stretch between them is 17 bases long.